This T cell receptor (beta chain) is from a study of T cells in tuberculosis (dated by TCRdb to the late 2010s). Notes on the research overall: The study combined CD1B tetramers and high-throughput TCR immunosequencing to characterize T cells specific for the mycobacterial lipid antigen glucose monomycolate (GMM). The full study reports these points: T cells binding the CD1B-GMM tetramer with low affinity may have been missed by the stringent sort gate.

Inclusive of the bounding cysteine and phenylalanine, the CDR3 is 13 residues long. Only the CDR3 part of the read is kept: 39 bases, read in frame from the first base. CDR1 SGHTA and CDR2 FQGNSA were looked up in the germline V gene. V loses 4 bases, J loses 4 bases, and the germline ends lie 7 bases apart. Because TCR-alpha and TCR-beta chains were sequenced unpaired, no information on chain pairing was available. The immunoSEQ multiplex PCR assay was used to generate TCR libraries, with TCR-beta and/or TCR-alpha/delta assays applied to each sample. The Illumina high-throughput platform was used to sequence the amplified TCR libraries. In the authors' own workflow: Clustering and dimensionality reduction relied on pairwise TCRdist distances among GMM-specific receptors from T cells that were either sorted ex vivo or expanded in vitro. Sequence motifs defined by gene usage and CDR3 content were tested for enrichment in tetramer-positive versus tetramer-negative populations. In its TCRdb copy, this immuneACCESS table keeps in-frame sequences only and misses some clones. Where compared with another copy, unresolved V genes explain less than half of these, and the others have no known cause. Clone size and the V and J calls come from that table; the DNA yielded D and trimming. Within this sample are 50,000 or so clones, with 88% of them counted one time only. 21% of the sample rests with the top ten.

PBMC were thawed, rested overnight, stained with a GMM-loaded CD1B tetramer, a Live/Dead dye and anti-CD3, and then sorted on a FACS Aria II. CD1B tetramers were loaded with C32 glucose monomycolate purified from Rhodococcus equi. Before cryopreservation, the PBMC used for tetramer sorting had been depleted of CD14-expressing monocytes for a separate study. From each donor, some 100,000 tetramer-negative cells were sorted and were analyzed alongside the tetramer-positive cells. GMM-loaded CD1B tetramers were used to sort antigen-specific T cells from a handful of healthy South African adults. A word on this clone: There are no base qualities to consult, and no much larger clone falls within one base.

The V and J segments used are TRBV7-2 and TRBJ1-4; the D gene cannot be named for sure. What was sequenced was CD1b-GMM tetramer-negative cells sorted from PBMCs. The cell subset or site label corresponds to: T cells not binding CD1B-GMM tetramer, sorted from same donor. This sequence originates from an adult woman with latent tuberculosis. The CDR3 region reads CASSSRVNEKLFF. At the DNA level, the sequence is TGTGCCAGCAGCTCCCGCGTTAATGAAAAACTGTTTTTT. The variable domain in full, with residues beyond the CDR3 obtained from the reference TRBV7-2 and TRBJ1-4 genes, is GAGVSQSPSNKVTEKGKDVELRCDPISGHTALYWYRQSLGQGLEFLIYFQGNSAPDKSGLPSDRFSAERTGGSVSTLTIQRTQQEDSAVYLCASSSRVNEKLFFGSGTQLSVL.